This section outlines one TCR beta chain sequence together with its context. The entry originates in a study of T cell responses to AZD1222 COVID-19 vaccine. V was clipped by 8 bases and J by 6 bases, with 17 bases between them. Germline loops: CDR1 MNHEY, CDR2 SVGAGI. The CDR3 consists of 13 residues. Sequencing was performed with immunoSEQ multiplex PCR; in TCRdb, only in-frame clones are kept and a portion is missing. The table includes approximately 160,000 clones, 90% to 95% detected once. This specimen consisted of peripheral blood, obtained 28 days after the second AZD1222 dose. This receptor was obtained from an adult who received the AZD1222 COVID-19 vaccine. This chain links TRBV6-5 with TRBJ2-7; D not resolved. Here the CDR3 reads CASGRGRETEQYF. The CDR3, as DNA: TGTGCCAGCGGTCGAGGTAGGGAAACCGAGCAGTACTTC.